The following is a TCR beta chain sequence with its context. This entry comes from a study of control samples from healthy donors and cancer patients. The germline gives CDR1 LGHNT, CDR2 FRNRAP. The CDR3 length is 16 residues. V shed 0 bases and J shed 3 bases, with 12 bases lying between them. Only in-frame clones appear in the TCRdb table, and some are missing; sequencing was by immunoSEQ multiplex PCR. The sample comprises 45,000 to 60,000 clones, 85% to 95% of which are singletons, and 3.5% to 4.5% rests with the top ten. Input material: blood. V gene TRBV12-5 combines with J gene TRBJ2-1; D might be TRBD1 (6 bases). This sequence originates from a man aged 30 to 39 in good health. CDR3 residues: CASGLVRDKYYNEQFF. The CDR3 nucleotides read TGTGCTAGTGGTTTGGTTCGGGACAAGTACTACAATGAGCAGTTCTTC.